This T cell receptor (beta chain) was identified in a study of T cells in Graves' hyperthyroidism and ophthalmopathy. Germline V gene sequence: CDR1 MNHNS, CDR2 SASEGT. CDR3 size: 14 residues. Trimming took 8 bases from V and 3 from J, leaving 14 bases between them. From RNA transcripts, TCR beta CDR3 regions were amplified. An initial round of RT-PCR targeting the TCR CDR3 relied on the HTBI primer set. TCRdb itself ran the multiplex PCR reads through MiXCR, one entry per CDR3 protein. The data hold more than 550,000 distinct CDR3 sequences, with 17% observed a single time. The study enrolled patients aged 18 to 65 with newly diagnosed hyperthyroidism of under 2 months' duration. Clinicians diagnosed patients from clinical symptoms, serum thyroxine and TRAb, thyroid ultrasound and orbital computed tomography. Out of less than 12 ml of fresh peripheral blood came the PBMCs. This clonotype was observed many times. Its antigen is as yet unknown.

Study results and limitations: Blood also carried most thyroid clonotypes expanded above 0.001.

The sample was blood. V is TRBV6-1 and J is TRBJ1-5, with D unresolved. The origin of this receptor is a man aged 50 or older with Graves' hyperthyroidism. This chain's CDR3 is CASAIQSYNQPQHF. The DNA for the CDR3 is TGTGCCAGCGCAATTCAGAGTTACAATCAGCCCCAGCATTTT.